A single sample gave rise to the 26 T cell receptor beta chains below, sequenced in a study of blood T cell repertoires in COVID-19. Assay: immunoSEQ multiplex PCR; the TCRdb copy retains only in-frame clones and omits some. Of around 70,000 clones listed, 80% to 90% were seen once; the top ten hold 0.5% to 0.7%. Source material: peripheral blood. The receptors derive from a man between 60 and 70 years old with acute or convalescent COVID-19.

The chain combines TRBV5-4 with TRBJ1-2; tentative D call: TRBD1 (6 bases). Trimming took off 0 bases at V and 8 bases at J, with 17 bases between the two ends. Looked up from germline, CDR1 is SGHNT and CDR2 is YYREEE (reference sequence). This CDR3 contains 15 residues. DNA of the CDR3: TGTGCCAGCAGCTTGGCCTTCGGACAGCGGCAGGGCTACACCTTC. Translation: CASSLAFGQRQGYTF.

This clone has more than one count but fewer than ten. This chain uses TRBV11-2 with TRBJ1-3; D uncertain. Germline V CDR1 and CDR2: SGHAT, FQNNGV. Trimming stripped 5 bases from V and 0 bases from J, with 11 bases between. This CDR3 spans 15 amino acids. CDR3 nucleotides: TGTGCCAGCAGCCCGTTCGTGAGCTCTGGAAACACCATATATTTT. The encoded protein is CASSPFVSSGNTIYF.

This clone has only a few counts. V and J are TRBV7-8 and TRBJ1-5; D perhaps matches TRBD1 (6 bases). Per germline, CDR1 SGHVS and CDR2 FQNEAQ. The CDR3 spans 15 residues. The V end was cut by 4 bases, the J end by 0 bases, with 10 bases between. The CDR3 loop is CASSSGQNSNQPQHF. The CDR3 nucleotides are TGTGCCAGCAGCTCCGGACAGAATAGCAATCAGCCCCAGCATTTT.

CDR3 DNA sequence: TGTGCCAGCAGCTTAGTACCCGGGGACCAAGAGACCCAGTACTTC. Translating gives CASSLVPGDQETQYF. The gene calls are TRBV7-3 and TRBJ2-5; TRBD2 might be the D (5 bases). This CDR3 has 15 amino acids. V was pared by 2 bases and J by 0 bases, with 10 bases between. Germline V gene sequence: CDR1 SGHTA, CDR2 FQGTGA.

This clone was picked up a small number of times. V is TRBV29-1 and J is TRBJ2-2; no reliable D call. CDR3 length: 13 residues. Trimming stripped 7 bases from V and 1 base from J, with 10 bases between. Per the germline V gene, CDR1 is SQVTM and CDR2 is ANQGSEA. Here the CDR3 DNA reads TGCAGCGCGCAAAACATGAACACCGGGGAGCTGTTTTTT. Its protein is CSAQNMNTGELFF.

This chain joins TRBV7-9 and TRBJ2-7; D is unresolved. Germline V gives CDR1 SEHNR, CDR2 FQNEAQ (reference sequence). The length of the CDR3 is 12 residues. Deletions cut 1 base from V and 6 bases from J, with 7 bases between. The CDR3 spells CASSLVTAEQYF. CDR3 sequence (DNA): TGTGCCAGCAGCTTAGTAACTGCCGAGCAGTACTTC.

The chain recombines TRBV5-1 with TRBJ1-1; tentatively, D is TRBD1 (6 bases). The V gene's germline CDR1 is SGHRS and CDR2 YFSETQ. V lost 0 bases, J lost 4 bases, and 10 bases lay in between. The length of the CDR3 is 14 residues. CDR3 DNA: TGCGCCAGCAGCTTGGGGCACAGGGCCACTGAAGCTTTCTTT. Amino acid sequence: CASSLGHRATEAFF. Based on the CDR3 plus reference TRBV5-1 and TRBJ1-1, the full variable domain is KAGVTQTPRYLIKTRGQQVTLSCSPISGHRSVSWYQQTPGQGLQFLFEYFSETQRNKGNFPGRFSGRQFSNSRSEMNVSTLELGDSALYLCASSLGHRATEAFFGQGTRLTVV.

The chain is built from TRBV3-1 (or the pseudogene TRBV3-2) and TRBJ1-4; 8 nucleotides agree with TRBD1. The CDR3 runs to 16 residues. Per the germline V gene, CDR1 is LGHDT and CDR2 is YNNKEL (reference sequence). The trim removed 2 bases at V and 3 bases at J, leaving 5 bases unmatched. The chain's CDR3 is CASSQTDRVSNEKLFF. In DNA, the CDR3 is TGTGCCAGCAGCCAAACGGACAGGGTCTCTAATGAAAAACTGTTTTTT.

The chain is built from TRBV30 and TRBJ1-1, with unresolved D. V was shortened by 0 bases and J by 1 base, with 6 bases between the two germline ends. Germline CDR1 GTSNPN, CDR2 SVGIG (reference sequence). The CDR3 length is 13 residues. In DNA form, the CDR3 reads TGTGCCTGGAGTGTACTCTCGAACACTGAAGCTTTCTTT. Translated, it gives CAWSVLSNTEAFF.

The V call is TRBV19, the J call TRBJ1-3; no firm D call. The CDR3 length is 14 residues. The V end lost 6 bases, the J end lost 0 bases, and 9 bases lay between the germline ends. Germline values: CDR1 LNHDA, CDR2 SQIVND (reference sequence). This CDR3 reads CASRQQNSGNTIYF. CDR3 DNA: TGTGCCAGTAGACAACAGAACTCTGGAAACACCATATATTTT.

DNA of the CDR3: TGTGCCATCAGTGAGGGGAGCGGGGGCCAAGAGACCCAGTACTTC. This gives the protein CAISEGSGGQETQYF. This chain uses TRBV10-3 with TRBJ2-5; 8 nucleotides match TRBD2. Germline trimming cut 2 bases from V and 1 base from J; bases unmatched to any gene: 3. Germline lookup yields CDR1 ENHRY and CDR2 SYGVKD. The CDR3 covers 15 residues.

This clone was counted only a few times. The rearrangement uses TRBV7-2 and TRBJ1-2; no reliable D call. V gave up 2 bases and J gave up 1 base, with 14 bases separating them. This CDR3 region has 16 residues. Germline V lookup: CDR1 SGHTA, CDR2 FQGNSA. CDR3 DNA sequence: TGTGCCAGCAGCTTAAGCCCACATACAGTTAACTATGGCTACACCTTC. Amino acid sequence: CASSLSPHTVNYGYTF.

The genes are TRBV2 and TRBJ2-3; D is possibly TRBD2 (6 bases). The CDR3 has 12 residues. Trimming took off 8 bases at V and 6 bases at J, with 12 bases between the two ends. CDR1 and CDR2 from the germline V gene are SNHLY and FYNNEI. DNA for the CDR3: TGTGCCAGCGGAATTAGCGGCGATACGCAGTATTTT. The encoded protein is CASGISGDTQYF. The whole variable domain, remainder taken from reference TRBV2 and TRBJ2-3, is EPEVTQTPSHQVTQMGQEVILRCVPISNHLYFYWYRQILGQKVEFLVSFYNNEISEKSEIFDDQFSVERPDGSNFTLKIRSTKLEDSAMYFCASGISGDTQYFGPGTRLTVL.

The CDR3 nucleotides read TGTGCCAGCAGTAACACCGGGAGCCCCTATGGCTACACCTTC. Translated: CASSNTGSPYGYTF. This sequence joins TRBV27 and TRBJ1-2; no definite D call. Trimming left V 5 bases short and J 4 bases short, with 14 bases between. The CDR3 spans 14 residues. Germline-derived CDR1 and CDR2 are MNHEY and SMNVEV (reference sequence).

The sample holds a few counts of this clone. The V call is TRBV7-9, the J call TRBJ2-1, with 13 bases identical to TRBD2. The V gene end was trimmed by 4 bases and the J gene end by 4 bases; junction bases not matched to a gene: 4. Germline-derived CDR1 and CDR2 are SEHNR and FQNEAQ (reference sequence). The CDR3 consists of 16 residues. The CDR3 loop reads CASSSPGLAGYNEQFF. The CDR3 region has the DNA TGTGCCAGCAGCTCCCCGGGACTAGCGGGATACAATGAGCAGTTCTTC.

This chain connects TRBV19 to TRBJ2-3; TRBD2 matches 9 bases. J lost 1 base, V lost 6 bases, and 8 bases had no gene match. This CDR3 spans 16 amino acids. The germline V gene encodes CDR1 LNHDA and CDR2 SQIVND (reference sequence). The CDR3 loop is CASSPKAGGGTDTQYF. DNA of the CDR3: TGTGCCAGTAGCCCTAAGGCGGGAGGGGGCACAGATACGCAGTATTTT.

The CDR3 DNA sequence: TGTGCCAGCAGCTCCTTGGGACAGGGAGTGGGAGATACGCAGTATTTT. Its protein is CASSSLGQGVGDTQYF. V is TRBV5-6 and J is TRBJ2-3, with 9 bases lining up with TRBD1. V was clipped by 3 bases and J by 5 bases; unmatched bases: 10. Germline values: CDR1 SGHDT, CDR2 YYEEEE. CDR3 length: 16 residues.

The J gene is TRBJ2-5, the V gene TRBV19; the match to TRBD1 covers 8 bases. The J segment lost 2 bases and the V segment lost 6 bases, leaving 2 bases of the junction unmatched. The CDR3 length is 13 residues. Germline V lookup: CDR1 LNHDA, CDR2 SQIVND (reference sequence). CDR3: CASRQGVQETQYF. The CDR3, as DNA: TGTGCCAGTAGACAGGGGGTTCAAGAGACCCAGTACTTC. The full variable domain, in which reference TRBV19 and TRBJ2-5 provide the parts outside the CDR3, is DGGITQSPKYLFRKEGQNVTLSCEQNLNHDAMYWYRQDPGQGLRLIYYSQIVNDFQKGDIAEGYSVSREKKESFPLTVTSAQKNPTAFYLCASRQGVQETQYFGPGTRLLVL.

The CDR3 DNA follows: TGTGCCAGTGCTGGACAGGGCCCCCATCAGCCCCAGCATTTT. Translated, it gives CASAGQGPHQPQHF. The J gene is TRBJ1-5, the V gene TRBV19, with TRBD1 matching 8 bases. With V trimmed by 8 bases and J by 5 bases, 8 bases remained unmatched. There are 14 residues in the CDR3. Germline lookup yields CDR1 LNHDA and CDR2 SQIVND (reference sequence).

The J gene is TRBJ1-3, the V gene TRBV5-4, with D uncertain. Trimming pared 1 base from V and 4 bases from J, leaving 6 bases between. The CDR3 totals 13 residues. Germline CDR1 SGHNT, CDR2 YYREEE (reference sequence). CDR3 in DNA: TGTGCCAGCAGCTTGCTACAGGGAAACACCATATATTTT. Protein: CASSLLQGNTIYF.

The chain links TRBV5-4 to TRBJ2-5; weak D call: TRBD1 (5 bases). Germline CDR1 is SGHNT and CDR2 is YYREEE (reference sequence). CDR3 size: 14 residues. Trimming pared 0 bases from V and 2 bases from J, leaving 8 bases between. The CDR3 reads CASSLGQLQETQYF. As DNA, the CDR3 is TGTGCCAGCAGCTTGGGACAGCTACAAGAGACCCAGTACTTC.

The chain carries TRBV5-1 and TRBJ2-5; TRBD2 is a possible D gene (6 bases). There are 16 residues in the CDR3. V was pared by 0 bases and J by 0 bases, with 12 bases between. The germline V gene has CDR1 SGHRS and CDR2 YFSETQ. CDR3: CASSLGGAPYQETQYF. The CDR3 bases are TGCGCCAGCAGCTTGGGCGGGGCGCCGTACCAAGAGACCCAGTACTTC.

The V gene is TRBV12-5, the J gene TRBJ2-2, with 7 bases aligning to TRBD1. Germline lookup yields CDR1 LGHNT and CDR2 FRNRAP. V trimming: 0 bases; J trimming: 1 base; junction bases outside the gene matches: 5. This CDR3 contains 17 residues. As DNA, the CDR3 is TGTGCTAGTGGTTTGGTACTAGGGGACAGGAACACCGGGGAGCTGTTTTTT. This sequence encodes CASGLVLGDRNTGELFF.

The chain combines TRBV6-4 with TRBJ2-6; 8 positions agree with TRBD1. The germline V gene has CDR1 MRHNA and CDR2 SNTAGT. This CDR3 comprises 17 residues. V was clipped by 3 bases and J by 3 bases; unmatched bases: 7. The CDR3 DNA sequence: TGTGCCAGCAGTGAGGCAGGGGGCTTCAGTGGGGCCAACGTCCTGACTTTC. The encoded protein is CASSEAGGFSGANVLTF.

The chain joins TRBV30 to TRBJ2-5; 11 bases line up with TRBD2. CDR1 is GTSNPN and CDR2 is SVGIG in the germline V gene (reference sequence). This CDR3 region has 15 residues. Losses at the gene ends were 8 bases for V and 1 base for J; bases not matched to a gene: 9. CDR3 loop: CAMSTGLAVQETQYF. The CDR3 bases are TGTGCCATGTCAACGGGACTAGCGGTCCAAGAGACCCAGTACTTC.

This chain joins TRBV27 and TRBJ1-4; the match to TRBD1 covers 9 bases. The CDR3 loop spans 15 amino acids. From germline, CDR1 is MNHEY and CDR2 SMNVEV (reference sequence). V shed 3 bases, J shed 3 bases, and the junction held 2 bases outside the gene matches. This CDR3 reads CASSFGTGPNEKLFF. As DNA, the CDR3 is TGTGCCAGCAGTTTCGGGACAGGGCCTAATGAAAAACTGTTTTTT.